One sample yielded the 7 T cell receptor beta chains listed below, sequenced in a study of blood T cell repertoires in COVID-19. Using immunoSEQ multiplex PCR, the repertoire was profiled, and TCRdb retains in-frame clones only, with some absent. Of approximately 20,000 clones listed, roughly 85% were seen once; the top ten hold around 67%. Input material: peripheral blood. The receptor source for this set is an elderly man with acute or convalescent COVID-19.

The rearrangement uses TRBV12-3 or TRBV12-4 and TRBJ2-1; D not resolved. The CDR3 has 12 residues. V dropped 2 bases and J dropped 6 bases, with 5 bases sitting between them. The CDR3: CASSLPGNEQFF. The CDR3 DNA is TGTGCCAGCAGTTTACCCGGCAATGAGCAGTTCTTC.

This chain links TRBV4-2 with TRBJ2-5; 8 bases agree with TRBD2. With 3 bases clipped from V and 5 bases from J, the junction kept 14 bases outside the gene matches. The germline CDR1 and CDR2 sequences are LGHNA and YNFKEQ. The CDR3 totals 17 residues. In DNA, the CDR3 is TGTGCCAGCAGCCATTGGACACGGGGGGGCCTCTTCGAGACCCAGTACTTC. Translated, it gives CASSHWTRGGLFETQYF.

The chain joins TRBV30 to TRBJ1-1; D remains ambiguous. Germline CDR1 and CDR2: GTSNPN and SVGIG (reference sequence). Trimming stripped 5 bases from V and 2 bases from J, with 12 bases between. The CDR3 is 13 residues long. This CDR3 reads CAWEGGVNTEAFF. The CDR3 bases are TGTGCCTGGGAGGGAGGCGTAAACACTGAAGCTTTCTTT.

This chain uses TRBV5-4 with TRBJ1-2, with 7 bases that match TRBD1. The CDR3 consists of 12 residues. V lost 0 bases, J lost 9 bases, and 2 bases stayed unmatched. Germline CDR1 is SGHNT and CDR2 is YYREEE (reference sequence). The CDR3 loop is CASSLGQGSYTF. In DNA form, the CDR3 reads TGTGCCAGCAGCTTGGGACAGGGAAGCTACACCTTC.

V and J are TRBV7-9 and TRBJ1-2; D remains unclear. CDR1 SEHNR and CDR2 FQNEAQ come from the germline V gene (reference sequence). Trimming cost V 5 bases and J 8 bases, with 6 bases left between them. CDR3 length: 10 amino acids. CDR3 sequence: CASSPVGYTF. Here the CDR3 DNA reads TGTGCCAGCAGCCCGGTCGGCTACACCTTC.

V is TRBV2 and J is TRBJ2-3; D is possibly TRBD1 (5 bases). Per germline, CDR1 SNHLY and CDR2 FYNNEI. With 4 bases removed from V and 5 bases from J, the gap between germline ends came to 16 bases. The CDR3 consists of 15 residues. In nucleotides, the CDR3 is TGTGCCAGCAGTGCGTCAGGGCCTTGGAAAGATACGCAGTATTTT. It specifies CASSASGPWKDTQYF. Drawing the rest from reference TRBV2 and TRBJ2-3, the complete variable domain is EPEVTQTPSHQVTQMGQEVILRCVPISNHLYFYWYRQILGQKVEFLVSFYNNEISEKSEIFDDQFSVERPDGSNFTLKIRSTKLEDSAMYFCASSASGPWKDTQYFGPGTRLTVL.

This clone was seen more than once but under ten times. V and J are TRBV6-1 and TRBJ2-2; no clear D. The CDR3 consists of 18 residues. Germline assignment: CDR1 MNHNS and CDR2 SASEGT. V was pared by 3 bases and J by 0 bases, with 17 bases between. Here the CDR3 DNA reads TGTGCCAGCAGTGAGCTTATATATCATGAGGCGAACACCGGGGAGCTGTTTTTT. It is translated as CASSELIYHEANTGELFF.